The clone carrying this TCR beta chain was found many times. MiXCR, run by TCRdb on the RACE reads, gives a single entry per CDR3 protein. Altogether tens of thousands of distinct CDR3 sequences are present, roughly 12% being singletons, with the ten largest covering 4.5% to 7%. This specimen comes from a study of human T cells and chemical hapten exposure. This CDR3 contains 13 residues. Trimming cost V 2 bases and J 5 bases, with 9 bases left between them. The time point: pre-sensitization, week 0. Specified treatment: therapeutic diphenylcyclopropenone sensitization with weekly scalp DPC. This TCR came from a woman under 40 with alopecia areata. Some clones in this sample may be carry-over from other donors' samples. The chain links TRBV12-3 or TRBV12-4 to TRBJ1-1; possible D gene TRBD1, 5 bases. This specimen was whole blood, taken in connection with sensitization to the hapten diphenylcyclopropenone (DPC). This chain's CDR3 is CASSLLEGTEAFF. The CDR3 DNA sequence: TGTGCCAGCAGTTTACTCGAGGGGACTGAAGCTTTCTTT.